The present T cell receptor (beta chain) was sequenced within a study of T cell repertoires in cytomegalovirus infection. Across the whole study: The authors used CMV epitopes that were HLA-C-restricted (recently identified) and HLA-B-restricted (well studied). It was the public TCR beta signatures that indicated both CMV infection and matching HLA type. Study-wide results and caveats: Dominating the ex vivo response were TCR beta clonotypes that were CMV-specific and HLA-C-restricted. CMV carriers with the relevant HLA were identified by cumulative public TCR beta family frequency.

TCRdb independently ran MiXCR on the reads; one entry per CDR3 protein. Of hundreds of thousands of distinct CDR3 sequences in the sample, roughly 43% were seen once. A word on this clonotype: Its antigen is not identified.

Germline V gene lookup returns CDR1 WSHSY and CDR2 SAAADI. V was pared by 6 bases and J by 8 bases, with 13 bases between. The CDR3 loop spans 12 amino acids. Material: cultured PBMCs, obtained from culture after CMV antigen stimulation. The V gene is TRBV10-2, the J gene TRBJ1-1, with TRBD1 as a possible D gene (5 bases). This clonotype was sampled from a human donor in good health (CMV status not recorded). Some clones in this sample may be carry-over from other donors' samples. The CDR3 region has the DNA TGCGCCAGCAGCCGCCCGGGGCAGGAAGCTTTCTTT. Translating it yields CASSRPGQEAFF.